This T cell receptor beta chain comes out of a study of blood T cell repertoires in COVID-19. The overall study: T cells, B-cell-depleted T cells, or PBMCs provided the cDNA or gDNA that served as material.

Assay: immunoSEQ multiplex PCR; the TCRdb copy retains only in-frame clones and omits some. The table shows roughly 96,000 clones, with 82% occurring only once. This CDR3 contains 14 residues. Trimming removed 6 bases from V and 1 base from J, with 12 bases in between. Germline loops: CDR1 MNHEY, CDR2 SVGAGI. V usage is TRBV6-5 and J usage is TRBJ1-1; a weak D match, TRBD1 (5 bases). This TCR was recovered from a man older than 75 with acute or convalescent COVID-19. Sequenced: peripheral blood. The CDR3 protein is CASRTSGGNTEAFF. In DNA, the CDR3 is TGTGCCAGCAGAACCTCGGGGGGGAACACTGAAGCTTTCTTT.